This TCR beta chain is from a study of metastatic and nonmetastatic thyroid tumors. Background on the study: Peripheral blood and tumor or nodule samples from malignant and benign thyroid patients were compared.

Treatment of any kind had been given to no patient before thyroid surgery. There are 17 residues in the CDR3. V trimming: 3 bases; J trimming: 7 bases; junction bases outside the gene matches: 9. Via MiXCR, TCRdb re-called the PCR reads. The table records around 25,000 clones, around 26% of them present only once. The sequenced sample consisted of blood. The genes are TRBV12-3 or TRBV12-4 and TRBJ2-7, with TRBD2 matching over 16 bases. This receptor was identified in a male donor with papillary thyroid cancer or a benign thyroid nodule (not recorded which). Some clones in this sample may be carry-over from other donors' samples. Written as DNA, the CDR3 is TGTGCCAGCAGTTTTAGGGGACTAGCGGGAGGGAGTGCAGAGCAGTACTTC. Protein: CASSFRGLAGGSAEQYF.